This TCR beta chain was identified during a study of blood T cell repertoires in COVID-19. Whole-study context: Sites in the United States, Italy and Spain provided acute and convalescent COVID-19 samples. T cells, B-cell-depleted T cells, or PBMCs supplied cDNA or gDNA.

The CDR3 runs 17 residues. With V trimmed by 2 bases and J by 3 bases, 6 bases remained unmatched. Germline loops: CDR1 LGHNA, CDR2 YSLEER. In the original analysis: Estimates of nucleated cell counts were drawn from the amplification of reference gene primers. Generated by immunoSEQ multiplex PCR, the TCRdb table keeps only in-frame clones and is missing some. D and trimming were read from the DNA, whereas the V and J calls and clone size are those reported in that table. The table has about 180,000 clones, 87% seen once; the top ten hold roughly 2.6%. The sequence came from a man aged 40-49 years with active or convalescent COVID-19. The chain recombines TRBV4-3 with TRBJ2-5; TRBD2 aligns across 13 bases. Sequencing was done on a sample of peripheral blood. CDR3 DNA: TGCGCCAGCAGCCAACTTGCCGGGACTAGCGGGGAAGAGACCCAGTACTTC. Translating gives CASSQLAGTSGEETQYF.